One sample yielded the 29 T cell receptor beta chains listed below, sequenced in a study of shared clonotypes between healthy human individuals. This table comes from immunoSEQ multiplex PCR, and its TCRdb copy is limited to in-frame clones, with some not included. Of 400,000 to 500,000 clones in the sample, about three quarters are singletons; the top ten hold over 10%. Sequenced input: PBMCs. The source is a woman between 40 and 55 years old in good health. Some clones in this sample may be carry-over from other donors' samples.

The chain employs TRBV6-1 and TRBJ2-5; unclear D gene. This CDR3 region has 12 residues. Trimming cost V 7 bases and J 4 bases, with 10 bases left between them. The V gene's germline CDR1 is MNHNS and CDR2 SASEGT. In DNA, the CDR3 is TGTGCCAGCAACGGGCCGGGAGAGACCCAGTACTTC. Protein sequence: CASNGPGETQYF.

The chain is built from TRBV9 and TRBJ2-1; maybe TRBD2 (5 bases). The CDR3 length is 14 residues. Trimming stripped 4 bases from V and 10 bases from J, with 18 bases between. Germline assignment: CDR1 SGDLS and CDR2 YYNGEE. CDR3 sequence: CASSPRTGMWEQFF. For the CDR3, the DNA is TGTGCCAGCAGCCCTAGGACGGGGATGTGGGAGCAGTTCTTC.

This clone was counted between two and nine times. The CDR3 is CASSLRGLGRATGELFF. As DNA, the CDR3 is TGTGCCAGCAGTCTTAGGGGACTAGGGAGGGCCACCGGGGAGCTGTTTTTT. The chain joins TRBV28 to TRBJ2-2; 8 positions agree with TRBD2. The CDR3 spans 17 residues. In germline, CDR1 is MDHEN, CDR2 SYDVKM. V was clipped by 5 bases and J by 4 bases; unmatched bases: 12.

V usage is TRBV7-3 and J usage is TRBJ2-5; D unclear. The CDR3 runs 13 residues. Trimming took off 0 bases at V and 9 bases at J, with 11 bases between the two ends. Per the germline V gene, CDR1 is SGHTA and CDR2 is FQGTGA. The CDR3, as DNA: TGTGCCAGCAGCTTAACACTGGATTTCCCCCAGTACTTC. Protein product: CASSLTLDFPQYF.

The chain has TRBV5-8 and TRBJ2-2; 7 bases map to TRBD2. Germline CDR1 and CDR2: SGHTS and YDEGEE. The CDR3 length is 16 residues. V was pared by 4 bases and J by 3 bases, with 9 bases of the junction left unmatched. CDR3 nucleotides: TGTGCCAGCAGCGCTGCCCTCAGCGGGGACACCGGGGAGCTGTTTTTT. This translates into CASSAALSGDTGELFF.

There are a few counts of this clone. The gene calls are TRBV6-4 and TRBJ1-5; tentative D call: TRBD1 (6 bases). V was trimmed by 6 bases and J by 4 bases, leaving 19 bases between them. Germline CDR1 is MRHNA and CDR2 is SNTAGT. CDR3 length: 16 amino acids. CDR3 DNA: TGTGCCAGCAGCCCTCAACCAGGGGTTGGTAATCAGCCCCAGCATTTT. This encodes CASSPQPGVGNQPQHF.

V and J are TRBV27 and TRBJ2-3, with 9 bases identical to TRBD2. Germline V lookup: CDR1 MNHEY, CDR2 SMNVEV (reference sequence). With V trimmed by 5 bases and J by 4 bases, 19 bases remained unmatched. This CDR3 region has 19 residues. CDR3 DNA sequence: TGTGCCAGCAGTCCAGGGGCGGCGGGAGGGCCGATGCGGGCAGATACGCAGTATTTT. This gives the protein CASSPGAAGGPMRADTQYF.

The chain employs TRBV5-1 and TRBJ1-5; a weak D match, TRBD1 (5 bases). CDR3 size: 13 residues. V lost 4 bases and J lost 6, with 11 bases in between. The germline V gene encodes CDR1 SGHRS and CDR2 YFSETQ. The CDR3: CASSPGRGQPQHF. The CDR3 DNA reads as TGCGCCAGCAGCCCCGGGAGGGGTCAGCCCCAGCATTTT.

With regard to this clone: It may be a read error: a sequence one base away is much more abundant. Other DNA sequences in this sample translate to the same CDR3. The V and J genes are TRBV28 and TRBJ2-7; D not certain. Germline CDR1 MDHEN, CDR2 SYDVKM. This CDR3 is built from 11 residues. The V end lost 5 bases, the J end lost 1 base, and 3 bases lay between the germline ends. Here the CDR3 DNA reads TGTGCCAGCAGTGTATCCTACGAGCAGTACTTC. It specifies CASSVSYEQYF. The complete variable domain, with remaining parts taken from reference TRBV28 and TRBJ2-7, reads DVKVTQSSRYLVKRTGEKVFLECVQDMDHENMFWYRQDPGLGLRLIYFSYDVKMKEKGDIPEGYSVSREKKERFSLILESASTNQTSMYLCASSVSYEQYFGPGTRLTVT.

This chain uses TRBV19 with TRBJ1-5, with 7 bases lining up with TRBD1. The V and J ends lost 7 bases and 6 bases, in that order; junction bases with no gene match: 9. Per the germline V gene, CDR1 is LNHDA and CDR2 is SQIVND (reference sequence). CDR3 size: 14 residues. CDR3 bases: TGTGCCAGTACCAGGGGCGGACAGGTTCAGCCCCAGCATTTT. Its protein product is CASTRGGQVQPQHF.

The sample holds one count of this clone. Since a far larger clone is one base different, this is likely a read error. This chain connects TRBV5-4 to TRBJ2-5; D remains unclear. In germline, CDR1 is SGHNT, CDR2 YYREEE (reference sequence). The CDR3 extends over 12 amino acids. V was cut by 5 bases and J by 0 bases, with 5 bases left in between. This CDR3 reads CASSRYQETQYF. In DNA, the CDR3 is TGTGCCAGCAGTCGGTACCAAGAGACCCAGTACTTC.

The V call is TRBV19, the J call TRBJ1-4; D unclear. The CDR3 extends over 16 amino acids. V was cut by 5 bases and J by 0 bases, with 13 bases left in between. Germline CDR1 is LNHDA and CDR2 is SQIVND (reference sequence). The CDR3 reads CASSRAGDATNEKLFF. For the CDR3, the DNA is TGTGCCAGTAGTCGCGCAGGCGACGCAACTAATGAAAAACTGTTTTTT. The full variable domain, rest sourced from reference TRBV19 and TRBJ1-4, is DGGITQSPKYLFRKEGQNVTLSCEQNLNHDAMYWYRQDPGQGLRLIYYSQIVNDFQKGDIAEGYSVSREKKESFPLTVTSAQKNPTAFYLCASSRAGDATNEKLFFGSGTQLSVL.

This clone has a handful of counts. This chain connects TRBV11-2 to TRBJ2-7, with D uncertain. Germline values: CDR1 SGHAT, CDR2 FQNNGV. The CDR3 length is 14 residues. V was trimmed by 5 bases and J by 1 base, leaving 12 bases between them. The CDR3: CASSPSGQSYEQYF. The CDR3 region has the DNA TGTGCCAGCAGCCCCTCCGGGCAGTCCTACGAGCAGTACTTC.

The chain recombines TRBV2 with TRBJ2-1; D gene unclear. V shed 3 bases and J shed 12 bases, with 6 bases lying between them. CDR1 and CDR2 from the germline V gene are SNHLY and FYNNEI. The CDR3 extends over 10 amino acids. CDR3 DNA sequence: TGTGCCAGCAGTGATTATGCGCAGTTCTTC. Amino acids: CASSDYAQFF.

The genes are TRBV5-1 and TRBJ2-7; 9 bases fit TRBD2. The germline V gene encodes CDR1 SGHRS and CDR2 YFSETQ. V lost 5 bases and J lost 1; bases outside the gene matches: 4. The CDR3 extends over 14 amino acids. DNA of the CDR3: TGCGCCAGCAGGCTGACTAGCGGATCCTACGAGCAGTACTTC. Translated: CASRLTSGSYEQYF.

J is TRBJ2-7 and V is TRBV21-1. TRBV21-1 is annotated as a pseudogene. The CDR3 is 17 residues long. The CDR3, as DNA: TGTGCCAGCAGCAAGATCTCGGATCCGCAACCCCCCTACGAGCAGTACTTC. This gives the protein CASSKISDPQPPYEQYF.

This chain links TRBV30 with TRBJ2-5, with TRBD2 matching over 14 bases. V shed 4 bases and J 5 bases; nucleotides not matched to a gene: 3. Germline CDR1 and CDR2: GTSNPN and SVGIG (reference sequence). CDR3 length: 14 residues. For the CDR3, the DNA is TGTGCCTGGACCCGACTAGCGGGAGGGGAGACCCAGTACTTC. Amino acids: CAWTRLAGGETQYF.

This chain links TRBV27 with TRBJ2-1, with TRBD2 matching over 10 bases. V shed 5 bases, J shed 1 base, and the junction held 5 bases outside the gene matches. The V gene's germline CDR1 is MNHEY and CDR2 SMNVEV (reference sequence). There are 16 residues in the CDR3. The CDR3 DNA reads TGTGCCAGCAGTACTAGCGGGATAGGATCCTACAATGAGCAGTTCTTC. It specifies CASSTSGIGSYNEQFF.

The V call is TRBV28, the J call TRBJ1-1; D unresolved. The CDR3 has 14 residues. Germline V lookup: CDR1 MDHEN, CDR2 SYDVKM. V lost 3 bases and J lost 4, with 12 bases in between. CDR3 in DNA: TGTGCCAGCAGTTTGGAGGCTGCAGTCACTGAAGCTTTCTTT. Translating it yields CASSLEAAVTEAFF.

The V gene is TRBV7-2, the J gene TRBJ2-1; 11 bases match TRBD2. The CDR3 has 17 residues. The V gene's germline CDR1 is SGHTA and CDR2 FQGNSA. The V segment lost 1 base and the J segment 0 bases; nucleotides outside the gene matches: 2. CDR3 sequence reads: CASSLVTSGSSYNEQFF. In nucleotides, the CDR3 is TGTGCCAGCAGCTTAGTCACTAGCGGGAGCTCCTACAATGAGCAGTTCTTC.

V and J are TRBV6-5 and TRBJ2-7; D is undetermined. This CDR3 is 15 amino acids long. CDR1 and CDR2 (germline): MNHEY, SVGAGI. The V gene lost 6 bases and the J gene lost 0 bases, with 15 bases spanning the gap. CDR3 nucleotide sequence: TGTGCCAGCAGGCTGGCCTCGGGTGCCTCCTACGAGCAGTACTTC. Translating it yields CASRLASGASYEQYF.

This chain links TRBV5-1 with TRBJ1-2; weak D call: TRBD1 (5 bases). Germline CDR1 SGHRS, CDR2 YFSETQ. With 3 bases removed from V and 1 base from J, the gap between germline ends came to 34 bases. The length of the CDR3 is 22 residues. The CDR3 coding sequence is TGCGCCAGCAGCTACGGGACTATCCACTTTCAACCTACCATCCGCCTTAACTATGGCTACACCTTC. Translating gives CASSYGTIHFQPTIRLNYGYTF. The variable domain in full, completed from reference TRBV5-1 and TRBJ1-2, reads KAGVTQTPRYLIKTRGQQVTLSCSPISGHRSVSWYQQTPGQGLQFLFEYFSETQRNKGNFPGRFSGRQFSNSRSEMNVSTLELGDSALYLCASSYGTIHFQPTIRLNYGYTFGSGTRLTVV.

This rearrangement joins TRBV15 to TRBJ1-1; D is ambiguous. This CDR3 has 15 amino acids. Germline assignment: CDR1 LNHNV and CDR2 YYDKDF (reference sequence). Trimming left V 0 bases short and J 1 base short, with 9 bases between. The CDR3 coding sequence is TGTGCCACCAGCAGAGATAGGAACAAGAACACTGAAGCTTTCTTT. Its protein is CATSRDRNKNTEAFF. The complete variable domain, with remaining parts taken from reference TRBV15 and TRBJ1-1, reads DAMVIQNPRYQVTQFGKPVTLSCSQTLNHNVMYWYQQKSSQAPKLLFHYYDKDFNNEADTPDNFQSRRPNTSFCFLDIRSPGLGDTAMYLCATSRDRNKNTEAFFGQGTRLTVV.

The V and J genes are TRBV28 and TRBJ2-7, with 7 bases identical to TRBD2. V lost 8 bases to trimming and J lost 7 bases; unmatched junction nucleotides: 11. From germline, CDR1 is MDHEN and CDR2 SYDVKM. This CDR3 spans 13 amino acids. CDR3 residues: CASDTGLQGEQYF. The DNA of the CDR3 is TGTGCCAGCGACACGGGACTACAAGGGGAGCAGTACTTC. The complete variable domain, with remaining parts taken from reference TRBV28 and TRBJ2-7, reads DVKVTQSSRYLVKRTGEKVFLECVQDMDHENMFWYRQDPGLGLRLIYFSYDVKMKEKGDIPEGYSVSREKKERFSLILESASTNQTSMYLCASDTGLQGEQYFGPGTRLTVT.

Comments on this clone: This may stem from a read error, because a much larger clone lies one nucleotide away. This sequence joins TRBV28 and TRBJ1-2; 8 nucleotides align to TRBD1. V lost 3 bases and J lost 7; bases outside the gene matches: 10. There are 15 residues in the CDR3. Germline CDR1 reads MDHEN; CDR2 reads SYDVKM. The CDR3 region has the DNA TGTGCCAGCAGTTTTCAGGGGGCCAATTACTGTGGCTACACCTTC. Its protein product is CASSFQGANYCGYTF.

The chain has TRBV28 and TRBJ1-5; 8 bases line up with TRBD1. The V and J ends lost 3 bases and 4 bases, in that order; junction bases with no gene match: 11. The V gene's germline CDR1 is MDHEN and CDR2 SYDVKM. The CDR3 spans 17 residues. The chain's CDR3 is CASSLGIGQGINQPQHF. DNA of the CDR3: TGTGCCAGCAGTTTGGGGATTGGACAGGGAATTAATCAGCCCCAGCATTTT.

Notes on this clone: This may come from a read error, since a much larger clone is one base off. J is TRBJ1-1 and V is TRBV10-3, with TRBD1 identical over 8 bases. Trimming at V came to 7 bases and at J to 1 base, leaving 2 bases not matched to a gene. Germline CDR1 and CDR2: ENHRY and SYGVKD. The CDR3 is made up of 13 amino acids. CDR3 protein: CAIKGTGNTEAFF. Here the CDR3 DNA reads TGTGCCATCAAAGGGACAGGGAACACTGAAGCTTTCTTT.

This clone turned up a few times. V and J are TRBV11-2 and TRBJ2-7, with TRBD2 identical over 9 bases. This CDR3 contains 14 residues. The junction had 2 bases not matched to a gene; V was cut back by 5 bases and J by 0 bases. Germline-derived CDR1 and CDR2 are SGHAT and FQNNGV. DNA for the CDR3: TGTGCCAGCAGCAGTAGCGGGAGCTCCTACGAGCAGTACTTC. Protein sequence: CASSSSGSSYEQYF.

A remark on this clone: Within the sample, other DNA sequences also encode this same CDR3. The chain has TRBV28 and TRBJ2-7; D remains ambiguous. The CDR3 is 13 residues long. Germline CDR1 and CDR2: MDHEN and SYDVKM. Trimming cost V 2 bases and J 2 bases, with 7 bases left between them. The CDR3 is CASSLGGTYEQYF. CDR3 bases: TGTGCCAGCAGTTTAGGCGGTACCTACGAGCAGTACTTC.